Shown below are 26 T cell receptor beta chains from a single sample sequenced in a study of T cells in narcolepsy. Data came from immunoSEQ multiplex PCR; TCRdb stores just in-frame clones and leaves some out. The sample consists of some 32,000 clones, more than 70% of them appearing once. Material for sequencing was CD45RA- memory CD4+ T cells from PBMCs. The receptors derive from a human donor with narcolepsy.

This CDR3 is CASSSGDYEQYF. Here the CDR3 DNA reads TGTGCCAGCAGCTCAGGGGATTACGAGCAGTACTTC. The genes are TRBV11-2 and TRBJ2-7; D perhaps matches TRBD1 (6 bases). Trimming removed 4 bases from V and 4 bases from J, with 8 bases in between. Germline CDR1 and CDR2: SGHAT and FQNNGV. The CDR3 runs 12 residues.

This chain joins TRBV28 and TRBJ2-5; D gene uncertain. CDR1 and CDR2 (germline): MDHEN, SYDVKM. V lost 2 bases to trimming and J lost 4 bases, with 8 bases between them. The CDR3 covers 13 residues. DNA of the CDR3: TGTGCCAGCAGTTTACGGCGTGGAGAGACCCAGTACTTC. Its protein is CASSLRRGETQYF.

This chain links TRBV7-3 with TRBJ2-2; the D is unclear. There are 15 residues in the CDR3. V lost 0 bases, J lost 2 bases, and 7 bases lay in between. Per germline, CDR1 SGHTA and CDR2 FQGTGA. CDR3 in DNA: TGTGCCAGCAGCTTAACGTCCGGAAACACCGGGGAGCTGTTTTTT. Its translation: CASSLTSGNTGELFF.

This clone was recorded only once. This chain connects TRBV14 to TRBJ1-1; no reliable D call. CDR1 and CDR2 from the germline V gene are SGHDN and FVKESK. The CDR3 consists of 15 residues. V was clipped by 1 base and J by 4 bases, with 13 bases between them. The CDR3 DNA is TGTGCCAGCAGCCAAGTGATGGGAGCGGGCACTGAAGCTTTCTTT. Translating it yields CASSQVMGAGTEAFF.

The chain carries TRBV18 and TRBJ2-6, with 8 bases lining up with TRBD1. This CDR3 contains 18 residues. Trimming cost V 3 bases and J 2 bases; bases outside gene matches: 9. Germline values: CDR1 KGHSH, CDR2 LQKENI. This chain's CDR3 is CASSPSGRGRTGANVLTF. CDR3 DNA sequence: TGTGCCAGCTCACCCTCTGGCAGGGGGCGCACTGGGGCCAACGTCCTGACTTTC.

The chain has TRBV6-6 and TRBJ2-1; 12 nucleotides line up with TRBD1. The CDR3 length is 16 residues. Trimming cost V 6 bases and J 5 bases; bases outside gene matches: 8. CDR1 and CDR2 from the germline V gene are MNHNY and SVGAGI (reference sequence). The CDR3 spells CASRSPGTGGNNEQFF. The CDR3 DNA reads as TGTGCCAGCAGATCCCCCGGGACAGGGGGCAACAATGAGCAGTTCTTC.

V usage is TRBV5-4 and J usage is TRBJ2-3; 10 bases align to TRBD1. V lost 0 bases to trimming and J lost 1 base; unmatched junction nucleotides: 2. The CDR3 totals 16 residues. The germline V gene has CDR1 SGHNT and CDR2 YYREEE (reference sequence). The CDR3 DNA sequence: TGTGCCAGCAGCTTGGGGACAGGGGGAGGCACAGATACGCAGTATTTT. Translation: CASSLGTGGGTDTQYF.

Only a few counts were recorded for this clone. The chain recombines TRBV27 with TRBJ1-1; D is unresolved. Germline assignment: CDR1 MNHEY and CDR2 SMNVEV (reference sequence). The length of the CDR3 is 12 residues. V lost 5 bases and J lost 11, with 15 bases in between. CDR3 residues: CASSTGPSRAFF. Written as DNA, the CDR3 is TGTGCCAGCAGTACGGGCCCTTCGCGGGCTTTCTTT.

Remarks on this clone: The germline gene is not matched at one end of the junction; a read error may be the cause. The CDR3 nucleotides read TGTGCCAGCAGCCCCAAGACAGGGGGCTATGGCTGCACCTTC. This sequence encodes CASSPKTGGYGCTF. The rearrangement links TRBV16 to TRBJ1-2, with 10 bases matching TRBD1. The CDR3 is 14 amino acids. Looked up from germline, CDR1 is KGHSY and CDR2 is FQNENV.

The table lists this clone with a count of one. Written as DNA, the CDR3 is TGTGCCAGTATCCGGATAGCGGGGGGGCCGCATGAGCAGTTCTTC. Translating it yields CASIRIAGGPHEQFF. This rearrangement joins TRBV19 to TRBJ2-1, with TRBD2 matching 11 bases. V was clipped by 7 bases and J by 8 bases; unmatched bases: 10. The germline V gene encodes CDR1 LNHDA and CDR2 SQIVND (reference sequence). The CDR3 length is 15 residues.

The V gene is TRBV5-1, the J gene TRBJ2-1, with TRBD1 matching 8 bases. The CDR3 is made up of 14 amino acids. The V segment lost 8 bases and the J segment 0 bases; nucleotides outside the gene matches: 4. Germline V lookup: CDR1 SGHRS, CDR2 YFSETQ. In DNA form, the CDR3 reads TGCGCCAGTGACAGGGGCAGCTCCTACAATGAGCAGTTCTTC. Protein product: CASDRGSSYNEQFF.

The chain recombines TRBV30 with TRBJ1-5; 7 positions match TRBD1. Germline values: CDR1 GTSNPN, CDR2 SVGIG (reference sequence). CDR3 length: 14 amino acids. The J segment lost 4 bases and the V segment lost 3 bases, leaving 6 bases of the junction unmatched. CDR3 nucleotides: TGTGCCTGGAGCACCCTACAGGGGAATCAGCCCCAGCATTTT. Translating gives CAWSTLQGNQPQHF.

The chain uses TRBV6-1 and TRBJ2-3; D is perhaps TRBD2 (5 bases). The CDR3 runs to 17 residues. Trimming cost V 0 bases and J 1 base, with 14 bases left between them. The germline CDR1 and CDR2 sequences are MNHNS and SASEGT. CDR3 DNA: TGTGCCAGCAGTGAAGCGAGGGCCAGCGGAGGCACAGATACGCAGTATTTT. Its translation is CASSEARASGGTDTQYF.

This clone turned up a few times. V is TRBV6-1 and J is TRBJ1-5; D unclear. This CDR3 region has 12 residues. CDR1 MNHNS and CDR2 SASEGT come from the germline V gene. Trimming stripped 3 bases from V and 6 bases from J, with 6 bases between. In DNA, the CDR3 is TGTGCCAGCAGTGAGTCTGTTCAGCCCCAGCATTTT. It yields the protein CASSESVQPQHF.

The chain carries TRBV19 and TRBJ2-1, with TRBD2 identical over 8 bases. The CDR3 covers 16 residues. V lost 5 bases and J lost 0; bases outside the gene matches: 6. Germline V gene data show CDR1 as LNHDA and CDR2 as SQIVND (reference sequence). CDR3 region: CASSLLGGASYNEQFF. CDR3 sequence (DNA): TGTGCCAGTAGTCTCCTCGGGGGGGCCTCCTACAATGAGCAGTTCTTC.

This clone turned up a few times. The V gene is TRBV18, the J gene TRBJ1-1; 7 bases map to TRBD1. CDR1 and CDR2 from the germline V gene are KGHSH and LQKENI. This CDR3 spans 18 amino acids. V shed 0 bases and J 1 base; nucleotides not matched to a gene: 11. This CDR3 is CASSPPYPGGDRNTEAFF. In DNA, the CDR3 is TGTGCCAGCTCACCACCGTACCCAGGGGGGGATCGGAACACTGAAGCTTTCTTT.

This chain connects TRBV4-2 to TRBJ2-3; no clear D gene. V dropped 0 bases and J dropped 6 bases, with 10 bases sitting between them. The CDR3 runs to 14 residues. Germline-derived CDR1 and CDR2 are LGHNA and YNFKEQ. In DNA, the CDR3 is TGTGCCAGCAGCCAAGACTTAAGTTCCGATACGCAGTATTTT. Translation gives CASSQDLSSDTQYF.

The gene calls are TRBV2 and TRBJ2-7; D perhaps matches TRBD1 (6 bases). The CDR3 loop spans 13 amino acids. The germline V gene encodes CDR1 SNHLY and CDR2 FYNNEI. Trimming took 6 bases from V and 5 from J, leaving 14 bases between them. CDR3 sequence: CASSAVRGHEQYF. The CDR3 nucleotides read TGTGCCAGCAGCGCGGTCAGGGGCCACGAGCAGTACTTC.

The V and J genes are TRBV5-1 and TRBJ2-1; 10 bases fit TRBD2. With 2 bases clipped from V and 0 bases from J, the junction kept 2 bases outside the gene matches. Germline assignment: CDR1 SGHRS and CDR2 YFSETQ. This CDR3 is 16 amino acids long. The CDR3 here is CASSLPSGSSYNEQFF. The CDR3 region has the DNA TGCGCCAGCAGCTTACCTAGCGGGAGCTCCTACAATGAGCAGTTCTTC.

This clone came up a few times. Distinct nucleotide sequences in the sample also encode this CDR3. In nucleotides, the CDR3 is TGCGCCAGCAGCCAAGGGGGGACAGCCTACAATGAGCAGTTCTTC. It is translated as CASSQGGTAYNEQFF. The chain couples TRBV4-3 to TRBJ2-1; 7 bases fit TRBD1. Trimming at V came to 1 base and at J to 2 bases, leaving 2 bases not matched to a gene. This CDR3 is built from 15 residues. Germline CDR1 LGHNA, CDR2 YSLEER.

This chain links TRBV18 with TRBJ1-6; D gene unclear. In germline, CDR1 is KGHSH, CDR2 LQKENI. This CDR3 comprises 15 residues. V was pared by 3 bases and J by 9 bases, with 15 bases between. CDR3 sequence reads: CASSPSSDRASPLHF. The CDR3 DNA sequence: TGTGCCAGCTCACCTTCCTCCGACCGAGCTTCACCCCTCCACTTT.

This chain joins TRBV19 and TRBJ2-3, with D hard to call. The CDR3 covers 13 residues. Trimming took 3 bases from V and 0 from J, leaving 4 bases between them. CDR1 is LNHDA and CDR2 is SQIVND in the germline V gene (reference sequence). CDR3 DNA sequence: TGTGCCAGTAGTATCCAGAGCACAGATACGCAGTATTTT. Translating it yields CASSIQSTDTQYF. The full variable domain, completed using reference TRBV19 and TRBJ2-3, is DGGITQSPKYLFRKEGQNVTLSCEQNLNHDAMYWYRQDPGQGLRLIYYSQIVNDFQKGDIAEGYSVSREKKESFPLTVTSAQKNPTAFYLCASSIQSTDTQYFGPGTRLTVL.

The chain links TRBV7-9 to TRBJ1-1; perhaps TRBD1 as D (5 bases). The CDR3 covers 16 residues. V lost 1 base and J lost 0, with 12 bases in between. Germline loops: CDR1 SEHNR, CDR2 FQNEAQ (reference sequence). CDR3 sequence (DNA): TGTGCCAGCAGCTTAGGCGTCGGGGGTATGAACACTGAAGCTTTCTTT. Translating gives CASSLGVGGMNTEAFF.

CDR3 nucleotide sequence: TGCGCCAGCAGCTTGGGGGCAGGGCGAACCGGGGAGCTGTTTTTT. This sequence encodes CASSLGAGRTGELFF. J is TRBJ2-2 and V is TRBV5-1; D is possibly TRBD1 (5 bases). V lost 0 bases and J 5 bases, leaving 11 bases between the germline ends. The CDR3 has 15 amino acids. Germline CDR1 reads SGHRS; CDR2 reads YFSETQ.

V and J are TRBV2 and TRBJ1-3; D call uncertain. With 2 bases removed from V and 4 bases from J, the gap between germline ends came to 12 bases. The CDR3 is made up of 15 amino acids. Per germline, CDR1 SNHLY and CDR2 FYNNEI. The CDR3 nucleotides read TGTGCCAGCAGTGAAAGTGTACTCTTAGGAAACACCATATATTTT. This codes for CASSESVLLGNTIYF.

This clone was observed a few times. The chain is built from TRBV5-4 and TRBJ2-5, with a tentative D call TRBD2 (6 bases). The V gene's germline CDR1 is SGHNT and CDR2 YYREEE (reference sequence). V was pared by 4 bases and J by 1 base, with 20 bases between. This CDR3 spans 17 amino acids. CDR3 nucleotide sequence: TGTGCCAGCAGCCGCGGGGACCGATCAAATATCCAAGAGACCCAGTACTTC. It encodes CASSRGDRSNIQETQYF.